This TCR beta chain was sequenced during a study of cytomegalovirus exposure and HLA in healthy donors. Study-wide points: Later work found that TCR association rates differed between HLA loci; DRB1 had the most and HLA-C the fewest. The authors later found most CMV-associated TCR beta chains appeared HLA-restricted.

With respect to this clone: What it binds is unknown.

With 60 Vbeta and 13 Jbeta primers, the PCR was carried out. TCRdb's table, derived via immunoSEQ multiplex PCR, lists solely in-frame clones and lacks some. Found here are about 200,000 clones, almost 80% of them singletons; the top ten hold roughly 2%. V lost 3 bases, J lost 2 bases, and 12 bases lay in between. This CDR3 is built from 15 residues. Germline V gives CDR1 SGHRS, CDR2 YFSETQ. Sequencing was done on a sample of PBMCs. The clonotype originates from a man between 18 and 29 years old in good health and CMV-seronegative. The rearrangement uses TRBV5-1 and TRBJ1-5, with D possibly TRBD1 on 6 matching bases. The CDR3 loop reads CASSSGAPGNQPQHF. The CDR3 nucleotides read TGCGCCAGCAGCTCAGGGGCGCCGGGCAATCAGCCCCAGCATTTT.